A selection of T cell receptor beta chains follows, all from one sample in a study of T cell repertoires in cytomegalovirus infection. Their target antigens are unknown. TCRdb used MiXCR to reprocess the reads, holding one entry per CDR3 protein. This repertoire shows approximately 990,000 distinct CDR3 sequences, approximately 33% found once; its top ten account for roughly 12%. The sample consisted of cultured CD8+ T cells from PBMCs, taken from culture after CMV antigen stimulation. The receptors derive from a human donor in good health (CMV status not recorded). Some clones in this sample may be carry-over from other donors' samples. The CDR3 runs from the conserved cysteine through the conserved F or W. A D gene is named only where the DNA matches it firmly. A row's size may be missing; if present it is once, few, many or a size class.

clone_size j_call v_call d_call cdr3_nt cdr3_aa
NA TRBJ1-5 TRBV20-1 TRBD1 TGCAGTGCTCCGACAGGGCAGAGCAATCAGCCCCAGCATTTT CSAPTGQSNQPQHF
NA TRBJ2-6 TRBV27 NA TGTGCCAGCAGTTTAGCAGGGCCTGGGGCCAACGTCCTGACTTTC CASSLAGPGANVLTF
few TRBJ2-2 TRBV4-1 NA TGCGCCAGCAGCCAAGCCTGGGGCACGAACACCGGGGAGCTGTTTTTT CASSQAWGTNTGELFF
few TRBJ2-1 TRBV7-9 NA TGTGCCACCTCCGGGGCATACAATGAGCAGTTCTTC CATSGAYNEQFF
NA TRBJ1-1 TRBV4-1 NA TGCGCCAGCAGCCAAGAATGGAAAGGGACTGAAGCTTTCTTT CASSQEWKGTEAFF
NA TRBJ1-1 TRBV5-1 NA TGCGCCAGCAGCTTGGCGCCAGGTGGGGCTGAAGCTTTCTTT CASSLAPGGAEAFF
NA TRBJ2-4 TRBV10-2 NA TGCGCCAGCAGTGAGTCCAGAGCCATCTACAAAAACATTCAGTACTTC CASSESRAIYKNIQYF
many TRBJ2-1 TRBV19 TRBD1 TGTGCCAGCAGCATAACAGGGGCCTACAATGAGCAGTTCTTC CASSITGAYNEQFF
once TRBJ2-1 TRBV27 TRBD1 TGTGCCAGCAGACAGGGGAGATACAATGAGCAGTTCTTC CASRQGRYNEQFF
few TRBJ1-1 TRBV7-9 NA TGTGCCAGCAGCAGCCCCCCGACAGGAGAGAACACTGAAGCTTTCTTT CASSSPPTGENTEAFF
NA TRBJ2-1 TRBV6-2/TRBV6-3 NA TGTGCCAGCAGTTACACGCGGGGGCCCTCTTACAATGAGCAGTTCTTC CASSYTRGPSYNEQFF
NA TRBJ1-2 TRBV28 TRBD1 TGTGCCAGCAGTGAGACAGGGGGCGGAAGGGGCTACACCTTC CASSETGGGRGYTF
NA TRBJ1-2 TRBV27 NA TGTGCCAGCAGTCCACACCTTAACTATGGCTACACCTTC CASSPHLNYGYTF
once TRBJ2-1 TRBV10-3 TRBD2 TGTACCATCAGTTTGAGCGGGGGAGTCCCCTACAATGAGCAGTTCTTC CTISLSGGVPYNEQFF
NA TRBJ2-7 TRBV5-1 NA TGCGCCAGCAGCCCCGAGGGAGTCGGACAGCCTGCCTACGAGCAGTACTTC CASSPEGVGQPAYEQYF
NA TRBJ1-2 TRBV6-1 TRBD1 TGTGCCAGCAGTTCTAGTCCAGGGGGAGCTAACTATGGCTACACCTTC CASSSSPGGANYGYTF
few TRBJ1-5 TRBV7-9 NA TGTGCCAGCAGCTTTAGGGGTGAAGTGGTTGGCGATCAGCCCCAGCATTTT CASSFRGEVVGDQPQHF
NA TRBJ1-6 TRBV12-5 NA TGTGCTAGTGGTTTCGGACACGACGGGTTAATCCCCTCCTATAATTCACCCCTCCACTTT CASGFGHDGLIPSYNSPLHF
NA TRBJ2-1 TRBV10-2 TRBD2 TGCGCCAGCAGTGAGCCGGGGGGGCACTACAATGAGCAGTTCTTC CASSEPGGHYNEQFF
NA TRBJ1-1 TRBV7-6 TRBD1 TGTGCCAGCAGCTTTCCGGGACAGGGGCCCGGGGACACTGAAGCTTTCTTT CASSFPGQGPGDTEAFF
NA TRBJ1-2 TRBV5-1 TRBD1 TGCGCCAGCAGACTGCCGGGACAGGGAGACTATGGCTACACCTTC CASRLPGQGDYGYTF
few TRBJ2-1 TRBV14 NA TGTGCCAGCAGCCAACGGAGGGACTGGACCTACAATGAGCAGTTCTTC CASSQRRDWTYNEQFF
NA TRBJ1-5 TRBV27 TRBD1 TGTGCCAGCAGTATCAACCTTGGGACAGTTGGACAGCCCCAGCATTTT CASSINLGTVGQPQHF